What follows are 21 T cell receptor beta chains derived from one specimen sequenced in a study of blood T cell repertoires in COVID-19. The data were produced by immunoSEQ multiplex PCR, yet TCRdb's version contains in-frame clones alone and is incomplete. The sample includes some 50,000 clones, 75% to 90% of them seen just once. Input material: peripheral blood. The receptors here all came from a human donor in a cohort sampled during active COVID-19. The donor label of this sample is uncertain.

The V call is TRBV9, the J call TRBJ2-1, with 12 bases that match TRBD1. The germline gives CDR1 SGDLS, CDR2 YYNGEE. Trimming cost V 3 bases and J 9 bases; bases outside gene matches: 4. This CDR3 has 14 amino acids. The DNA of the CDR3 is TGTGCCAGCAGCGCCGGGACAGGGGGCTTTGAGCAGTTCTTC. Protein: CASSAGTGGFEQFF.

This clone showed up just once. This chain joins TRBV4-1 and TRBJ1-2, with a possible D match to TRBD1 (6 bases). Germline values: CDR1 MGHRA, CDR2 YSYEKL. The ends were cut back, 0 bases at V and 2 bases at J, with 13 bases in the middle. This CDR3 has 16 amino acids. The CDR3 loop reads CASSQDQGQGNYGYTF. The CDR3 region has the DNA TGCGCCAGCAGCCAAGATCAGGGGCAGGGGAACTATGGCTACACCTTC.

Only one count was recorded for this clone. CDR3 nucleotide sequence: TGTGCCAGCAGCTCCTTCTTTGACAGGGGGCGCGCAGATACGCAGTATTTT. This sequence encodes CASSSFFDRGRADTQYF. This rearrangement joins TRBV7-6 to TRBJ2-3; 10 nucleotides agree with TRBD1. The CDR3 spans 17 residues. From germline, CDR1 is SGHVS and CDR2 FNYEAQ. J gave up 4 bases and V 4 bases, and 11 bases lay outside the gene matches.

The rearrangement joins TRBV27 to TRBJ2-3; perhaps TRBD1 as D (5 bases). Germline loops: CDR1 MNHEY, CDR2 SMNVEV (reference sequence). The CDR3 totals 14 residues. V was cut by 8 bases and J by 2 bases, with 14 bases left in between. CDR3 amino acids: CASSTGYLTDTQYF. CDR3 DNA sequence: TGTGCCAGCTCCACAGGCTACCTCACAGATACGCAGTATTTT.

The chain is built from TRBV5-1 and TRBJ1-2; TRBD1 agrees at 7 bases. CDR1 and CDR2 from the germline V gene are SGHRS and YFSETQ. The CDR3 is 13 amino acids. Trimming at V came to 6 bases and at J to 5 bases, leaving 7 bases not matched to a gene. CDR3 bases: TGCGCCAGCAAAGCGACAGGGAATTATGGCTACACCTTC. Translated: CASKATGNYGYTF.

The rearrangement links TRBV9 to TRBJ2-3; 16 bases are shared with TRBD2. The germline V gene encodes CDR1 SGDLS and CDR2 YYNGEE. The CDR3 contains 17 residues. V was pared by 2 bases and J by 8 bases, with 8 bases of the junction left unmatched. The CDR3, as DNA: TGTGCCAGCAGCGTGGGACTAGCGGGGGGGAGCATAGGTACGCAGTATTTT. It encodes CASSVGLAGGSIGTQYF.

The chain employs TRBV6-5 and TRBJ1-3, with a weak D call TRBD1 (6 bases). Trimming left V 4 bases short and J 3 bases short, with 16 bases between. Looked up from germline, CDR1 is MNHEY and CDR2 is SVGAGI. The CDR3 loop spans 16 amino acids. CDR3 sequence: CASSSQGRTVGNTIYF. In DNA, the CDR3 is TGTGCCAGCAGTTCACAGGGCCGCACGGTTGGAAACACCATATATTTT.

The genes are TRBV5-1 and TRBJ1-1, with a tentative D call TRBD1 (6 bases). CDR1 is SGHRS and CDR2 is YFSETQ in the germline V gene. Trimming pared 4 bases from V and 4 bases from J, leaving 17 bases between. The CDR3 extends over 15 amino acids. DNA for the CDR3: TGCGCCAGCAGCCCAGGGGATATTGCGGGCACTGAAGCTTTCTTT. Residues: CASSPGDIAGTEAFF.

The chain employs TRBV6-5 and TRBJ1-5, with D uncertain. The CDR3 extends over 15 amino acids. With 4 bases removed from V and 7 bases from J, the gap between germline ends came to 17 bases. Germline values: CDR1 MNHEY, CDR2 SVGAGI. The CDR3 sequence is CASSSTVAGGQPQHF. The CDR3 region has the DNA TGTGCCAGCAGTTCGACTGTTGCAGGCGGGCAGCCCCAGCATTTT.

This clone showed up just once. The chain couples TRBV19 to TRBJ1-5; TRBD1 matches 11 bases. With V trimmed by 5 bases and J by 4 bases, 10 bases remained unmatched. The V gene's germline CDR1 is LNHDA and CDR2 SQIVND (reference sequence). The CDR3 consists of 17 residues. This chain's CDR3 is CASSFLGTGGRNQPQHF. The CDR3 DNA reads as TGTGCCAGTAGTTTTCTAGGGACAGGGGGTCGTAATCAGCCCCAGCATTTT.

This clone appeared once. The chain joins TRBV7-2 to TRBJ1-3; D ambiguous. Germline values: CDR1 SGHTA, CDR2 FQGNSA. This CDR3 spans 16 amino acids. The V end was cut by 1 base, the J end by 4 bases, with 14 bases between. Written as DNA, the CDR3 is TGTGCCAGCAGCTTAGGGGCCGCGCCTGTGGGAAACACCATATATTTT. Translation: CASSLGAAPVGNTIYF.

The chain carries TRBV3-1 (or the pseudogene TRBV3-2) and TRBJ1-1; TRBD1 is a possible D gene (5 bases). Germline V CDR1 and CDR2: LGHDT, YNNKEL (reference sequence). With 4 bases removed from V and 6 bases from J, the gap between germline ends came to 12 bases. This CDR3 has 13 residues. As DNA, the CDR3 is TGTGCCAGCAGCCGGCAGGGCAACGCTGAAGCTTTCTTT. Its protein is CASSRQGNAEAFF.

This clone was seen only once. The rearrangement uses TRBV12-5 and TRBJ2-6; 8 positions match TRBD1. V lost 0 bases and J lost 0; bases outside the gene matches: 10. Germline V gives CDR1 LGHNT, CDR2 FRNRAP. CDR3 length: 20 amino acids. CDR3 protein: CASGLVLGQGSFSGANVLTF. The CDR3 region has the DNA TGTGCTAGTGGTTTGGTACTCGGACAGGGATCTTTCTCTGGGGCCAACGTCCTGACTTTC.

The chain uses TRBV2 and TRBJ1-1; D may be TRBD1 (6 bases). Germline CDR1 is SNHLY and CDR2 is FYNNEI. The CDR3 covers 13 residues. V gave up 5 bases and J gave up 4 bases, with 11 bases separating them. CDR3: CASSPTGFTEAFF. The CDR3 DNA is TGTGCCAGCAGTCCCACAGGGTTCACTGAAGCTTTCTTT.

The count of this clone is one. The CDR3 loop reads CASSEAGTGNGYTF. As DNA, the CDR3 is TGTGCCAGCAGTGAAGCCGGGACAGGGAATGGCTACACCTTC. The chain carries TRBV2 and TRBJ1-2; the match to TRBD1 covers 9 bases. The trim removed 0 bases at V and 6 bases at J, leaving 2 bases unmatched. This CDR3 contains 14 residues. Germline CDR1 and CDR2: SNHLY and FYNNEI.

With regard to this clone: This same CDR3 is encoded by further DNA sequences in the sample. CDR3 sequence: CASSTGTGGNEQFF. CDR3 coding DNA: TGTGCCAGCAGCACCGGGACAGGCGGCAATGAGCAGTTCTTC. This sequence joins TRBV7-3 and TRBJ2-1; 8 bases fit TRBD1. Germline CDR1 reads SGHTA; CDR2 reads FQGTGA. The CDR3 has 14 amino acids. The J segment lost 6 bases and the V segment lost 5 bases, leaving 6 bases of the junction unmatched.

The chain joins TRBV28 to TRBJ1-6; 10 nucleotides line up with TRBD1. The CDR3 has 16 residues. J lost 8 bases, V lost 4 bases, and 8 bases had no gene match. Germline V gene lookup returns CDR1 MDHEN and CDR2 SYDVKM. CDR3 region: CASSSNPGTGDSPLHF. CDR3 DNA sequence: TGTGCCAGCAGTTCAAACCCCGGGACAGGGGATTCACCCCTCCACTTT.

This clone appeared once. The chain is built from TRBV3-1 (or the pseudogene TRBV3-2) and TRBJ2-2; the D gene is possibly TRBD2 (5 bases). The CDR3 consists of 15 residues. V was trimmed by 4 bases and J by 3 bases, leaving 12 bases between them. The germline gives CDR1 LGHDT, CDR2 YNNKEL (reference sequence). The CDR3 DNA follows: TGTGCCAGCAGCCGGAGAAACGGGGACACCGGGGAGCTGTTTTTT. Translated, it gives CASSRRNGDTGELFF.

The chain links TRBV3-1 (or the pseudogene TRBV3-2) to TRBJ1-1; D is perhaps TRBD1 (5 bases). Trimming shortened V by 1 base and J by 5 bases, and 8 bases separated the two germline ends. Per germline, CDR1 LGHDT and CDR2 YNNKEL (reference sequence). This CDR3 has 13 amino acids. As DNA, the CDR3 is TGTGCCAGCAGCCAAGGGGGGGTGACTGAAGCTTTCTTT. It specifies CASSQGGVTEAFF.

This chain connects TRBV5-1 to TRBJ2-3; D is possibly TRBD2 (7 bases). Germline values: CDR1 SGHRS, CDR2 YFSETQ. The CDR3 runs 15 residues. V was clipped by 1 base and J by 6 bases, with 15 bases between them. DNA for the CDR3: TGCGCCAGCAGCTTGAAGGCGGGGAGGGGGGATACGCAGTATTTT. Translated, it gives CASSLKAGRGDTQYF.

The genes are TRBV9 and TRBJ2-7, with 10 positions matching TRBD2. Trimming at V came to 4 bases and at J to 2 bases, leaving 6 bases not matched to a gene. Germline V gene data show CDR1 as SGDLS and CDR2 as YYNGEE. This CDR3 has 15 residues. The DNA of the CDR3 is TGTGCCAGCAGCCTCCGACTAGCGGGCACCTACGAGCAGTACTTC. Translating it yields CASSLRLAGTYEQYF.